These 14 T cell receptor beta chains were sequenced from one sample in a study of blood T cell repertoires in COVID-19. Generated by immunoSEQ multiplex PCR, the TCRdb table keeps only in-frame clones and is missing some. This sample has about 61,000 clones, with around nine tenths found just once. Material: peripheral blood. The receptors here all came from a woman between 45 and 60 years old with active or convalescent COVID-19.

The chain joins TRBV14 to TRBJ2-2; maybe TRBD2 (6 bases). Germline lookup yields CDR1 SGHDN and CDR2 FVKESK. Deletions cut 2 bases from V and 7 bases from J, with 17 bases between. CDR3 size: 16 residues. The chain's CDR3 is CASSQFSPATSGELFF. The CDR3 nucleotides are TGTGCCAGCAGCCAATTTTCCCCCGCGACTAGCGGGGAGCTGTTTTTT. Combining the CDR3 with reference TRBV14 and TRBJ2-2 gives the whole variable domain EAGVTQFPSHSVIEKGQTVTLRCDPISGHDNLYWYRRVMGKEIKFLLHFVKESKQDESGMPNNRFLAERTGGTYSTLKVQPAELEDSGVYFCASSQFSPATSGELFFGEGSRLTVL.

The CDR3 protein is CASSAEGLAGDEQYF. The DNA of the CDR3 is TGTGCCAGCAGCGCGGAGGGACTAGCGGGAGACGAGCAGTACTTC. This rearrangement joins TRBV9 to TRBJ2-7, with 14 bases matching TRBD2. CDR1 is SGDLS and CDR2 is YYNGEE in the germline V gene. After removal of 3 bases from V and 5 bases from J, the junction contained 4 bases not matched to a gene. This CDR3 has 15 amino acids.

The CDR3 is CSASTGTLDIQYF. The CDR3 nucleotides read TGCAGTGCTAGTACGGGTACTCTAGACATTCAGTACTTC. The J gene is TRBJ2-4, the V gene TRBV20-1; D gene ambiguous. The CDR3 length is 13 residues. Trimming pared 3 bases from V and 8 bases from J, leaving 14 bases between. The germline gives CDR1 DFQATT, CDR2 SNEGSKA (reference sequence).

J is TRBJ1-1 and V is TRBV12-3 or TRBV12-4; 10 bases align to TRBD1. The length of the CDR3 is 11 residues. Losses at the gene ends were 6 bases for V and 11 bases for J; bases not matched to a gene: 3. The DNA of the CDR3 is TGTGCCAGCAGCCGGGACAGGGGTGCTTTCTTT. Residues: CASSRDRGAFF.

This clone was seen a single time. The rearrangement uses TRBV27 and TRBJ2-7; D may be TRBD1 (6 bases). The germline V and J ends were trimmed by 6 bases and 2 bases, with 14 bases remaining between them. CDR3 length: 14 residues. CDR1 MNHEY and CDR2 SMNVEV come from the germline V gene (reference sequence). The CDR3 bases are TGTGCCAGCAGAAAAGGACAGAATACCTACGAGCAGTACTTC. Its protein is CASRKGQNTYEQYF.

This chain uses TRBV4-1 with TRBJ2-2; TRBD2 is a possible D gene (6 bases). V shed 0 bases and J shed 3 bases, with 14 bases lying between them. Germline CDR1 MGHRA, CDR2 YSYEKL. The length of the CDR3 is 17 residues. The DNA for the CDR3 is TGCGCCAGCAGCCAAGAGCGGGACCCCGTTTACACCGGGGAGCTGTTTTTT. The encoded protein is CASSQERDPVYTGELFF.

In its sample, this clone was seen once. The chain recombines TRBV19 with TRBJ1-5; a possible D gene is TRBD1 (5 bases). Per germline, CDR1 LNHDA and CDR2 SQIVND (reference sequence). V dropped 10 bases and J dropped 1 base, with 17 bases sitting between them. This CDR3 comprises 15 residues. This CDR3 reads CATTPGGLSNQPQHF. CDR3 DNA: TGTGCCACCACCCCCGGGGGGTTGAGCAATCAGCCCCAGCATTTT.

The chain joins TRBV30 to TRBJ2-5; possibly TRBD2 for D (5 bases). V was cut by 2 bases and J by 5 bases, with 15 bases left in between. The germline V gene has CDR1 GTSNPN and CDR2 SVGIG (reference sequence). CDR3 length: 14 amino acids. The CDR3 coding sequence is TGTGCCTGGAGTCCCCTTTCTCGAGGGGAGACCCAGTACTTC. It specifies CAWSPLSRGETQYF.

The chain carries TRBV19 and TRBJ2-2; maybe TRBD1 (5 bases). There are 14 residues in the CDR3. V was pared by 6 bases and J by 6 bases, with 14 bases between. Germline V lookup: CDR1 LNHDA, CDR2 SQIVND (reference sequence). CDR3 loop: CASRITGGPGELFF. The CDR3 nucleotides are TGTGCCAGTAGAATCACAGGTGGGCCCGGGGAGCTGTTTTTT.

The rearrangement links TRBV11-2 to TRBJ2-7; possible D gene TRBD2, 5 bases. This CDR3 region has 13 residues. Germline V CDR1 and CDR2: SGHAT, FQNNGV. The V and J ends lost 5 bases and 0 bases respectively, with 8 bases between them. CDR3 nucleotides: TGTGCCAGCAGCAGCGGAGCCTCCTACGAGCAGTACTTC. Its translation is CASSSGASYEQYF.

The chain recombines TRBV29-1 with TRBJ2-7; D is ambiguous. This CDR3 has 11 amino acids. Germline values: CDR1 SQVTM, CDR2 ANQGSEA. With 4 bases removed from V and 1 base from J, the gap between germline ends came to 5 bases. The CDR3 nucleotides are TGCAGCGTTGCAGTGTCCTACGAGCAGTACTTC. Its protein is CSVAVSYEQYF.

V gene TRBV3-1 (or the pseudogene TRBV3-2) combines with J gene TRBJ1-1, with D maybe TRBD1 (6 bases). V shed 3 bases and J shed 4 bases, with 15 bases lying between them. This CDR3 has 15 residues. CDR1 is LGHDT and CDR2 is YNNKEL in the germline V gene (reference sequence). CDR3 in DNA: TGTGCCAGCAGCCACGCGACAGGTTTTACCACTGAAGCTTTCTTT. This gives the protein CASSHATGFTTEAFF.

This sequence joins TRBV19 and TRBJ1-5; D might be TRBD1 (5 bases). The V gene's germline CDR1 is LNHDA and CDR2 SQIVND (reference sequence). CDR3 length: 13 residues. Trimming pared 4 bases from V and 4 bases from J, leaving 8 bases between. CDR3 sequence: CASSTQGNQPQHF. CDR3 coding DNA: TGTGCCAGTAGTACCCAGGGAAATCAGCCCCAGCATTTT.

The V call is TRBV12-3 or TRBV12-4, the J call TRBJ1-1, with D possibly TRBD1 on 5 matching bases. Trimming left V 2 bases short and J 11 bases short, with 15 bases between. This CDR3 is built from 13 residues. The CDR3 DNA sequence: TGTGCCAGCAGTTTACTGATGGGTGGGGGGGCTTTCTTT. Translation gives CASSLLMGGGAFF.